This TCR beta chain emerged from a study of T cell responses to AZD1222 COVID-19 vaccine. General study findings and limits: Targeting of unmutated variant regions was reportedly seen in nearly half of spike-specific TCRs. White British donors predominated, females outnumbered males, and clonal diversity was possibly underestimated. Baseline serology detected seropositivity in only six AZD1222 recipients.

Assay used: immunoSEQ multiplex PCR; TCRdb lists only in-frame clones, some missing. The sample records 35,000 or so clones, roughly 91% being singletons. Turning to this clone: Its antigen is not known.

The CDR3 spans 13 residues. Trimming cost V 10 bases and J 2 bases; bases outside gene matches: 4. The clonotype was recovered from an adult in good health. The sample consisted of peripheral blood, taken on day 0 of AZD1222 vaccination. This chain joins TRBV6-7 and TRBJ1-5; 8 positions agree with TRBD1. TRBV6-7 falls under the ORF class, with uncertain function. CDR3 loop: CAISTGGNQPQHF. Written as DNA, the CDR3 is TGTGCCATTTCGACAGGGGGCAATCAGCCCCAGCATTTT.